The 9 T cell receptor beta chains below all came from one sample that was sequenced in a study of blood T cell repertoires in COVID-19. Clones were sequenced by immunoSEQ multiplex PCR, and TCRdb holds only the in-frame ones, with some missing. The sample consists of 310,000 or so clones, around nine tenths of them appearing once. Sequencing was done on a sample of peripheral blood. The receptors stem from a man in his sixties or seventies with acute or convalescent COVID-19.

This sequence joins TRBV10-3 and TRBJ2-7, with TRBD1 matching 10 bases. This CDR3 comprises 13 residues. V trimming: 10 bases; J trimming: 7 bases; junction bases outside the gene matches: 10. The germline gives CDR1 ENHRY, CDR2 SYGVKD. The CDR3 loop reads CATWDRGLGEQYF. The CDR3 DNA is TGTGCCACTTGGGACAGGGGCCTTGGAGAGCAGTACTTC.

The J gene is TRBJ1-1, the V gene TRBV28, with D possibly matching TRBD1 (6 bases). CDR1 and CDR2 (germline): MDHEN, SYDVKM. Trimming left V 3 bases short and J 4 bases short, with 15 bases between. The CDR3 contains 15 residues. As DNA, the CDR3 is TGTGCCAGCAGTTTCAGGGGAAAAGGGGTCACTGAAGCTTTCTTT. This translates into CASSFRGKGVTEAFF. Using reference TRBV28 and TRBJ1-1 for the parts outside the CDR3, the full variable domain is DVKVTQSSRYLVKRTGEKVFLECVQDMDHENMFWYRQDPGLGLRLIYFSYDVKMKEKGDIPEGYSVSREKKERFSLILESASTNQTSMYLCASSFRGKGVTEAFFGQGTRLTVV.

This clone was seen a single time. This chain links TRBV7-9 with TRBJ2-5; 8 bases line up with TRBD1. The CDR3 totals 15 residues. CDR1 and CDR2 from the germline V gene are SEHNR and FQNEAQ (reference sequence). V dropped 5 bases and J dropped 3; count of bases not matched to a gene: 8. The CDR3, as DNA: TGTGCCAGCAGCCCCCGACAGGGGTCTAAAGAGACCCAGTACTTC. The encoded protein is CASSPRQGSKETQYF.

CDR3 amino acids: CASSLVQGANYGYTF. Here the CDR3 DNA reads TGTGCCAGCAGCTTAGTACAGGGGGCGAACTATGGCTACACCTTC. The rearrangement links TRBV7-2 to TRBJ1-2; 9 positions match TRBD1. Trimming cost V 1 base and J 2 bases; bases outside gene matches: 2. The germline V gene has CDR1 SGHTA and CDR2 FQGNSA. There are 15 residues in the CDR3.

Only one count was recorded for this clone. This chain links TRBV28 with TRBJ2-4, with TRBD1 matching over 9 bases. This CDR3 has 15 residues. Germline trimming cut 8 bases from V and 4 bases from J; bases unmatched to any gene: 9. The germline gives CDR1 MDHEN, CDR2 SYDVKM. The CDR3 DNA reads TGTGCCAGCTCTCACCTAGACAGGGGGAAAAACATTCAGTACTTC. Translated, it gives CASSHLDRGKNIQYF.

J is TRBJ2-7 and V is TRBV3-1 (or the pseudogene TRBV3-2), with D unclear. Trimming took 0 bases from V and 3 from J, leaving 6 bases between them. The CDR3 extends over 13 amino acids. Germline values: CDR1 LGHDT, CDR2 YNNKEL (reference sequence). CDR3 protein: CASSQDPGYEQYF. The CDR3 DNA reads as TGTGCCAGCAGCCAAGATCCGGGCTACGAGCAGTACTTC.

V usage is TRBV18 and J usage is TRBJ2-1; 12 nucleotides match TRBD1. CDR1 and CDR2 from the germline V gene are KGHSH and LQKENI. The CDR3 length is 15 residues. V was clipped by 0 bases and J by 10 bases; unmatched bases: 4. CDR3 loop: CASSPPGQGAREQFF. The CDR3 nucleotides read TGTGCCAGCTCACCACCGGGACAGGGGGCACGGGAGCAGTTCTTC.

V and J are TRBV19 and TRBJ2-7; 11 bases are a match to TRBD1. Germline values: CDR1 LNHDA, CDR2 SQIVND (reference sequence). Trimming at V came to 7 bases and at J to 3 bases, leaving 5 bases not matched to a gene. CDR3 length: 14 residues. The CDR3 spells CASTKGTGGYEQYF. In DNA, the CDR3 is TGTGCCAGTACCAAAGGGACAGGGGGCTACGAGCAGTACTTC.

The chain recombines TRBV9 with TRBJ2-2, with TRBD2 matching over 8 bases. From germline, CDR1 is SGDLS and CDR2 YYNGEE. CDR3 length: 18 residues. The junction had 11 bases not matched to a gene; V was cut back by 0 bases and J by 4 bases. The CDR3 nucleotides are TGTGCCAGCAGCGTAGCCCTCGGTAGCGGGACTTCCACCGGGGAGCTGTTTTTT. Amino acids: CASSVALGSGTSTGELFF.